The 10 T cell receptor beta chains below come from one sample, sequenced in a study of glioma-infiltrating T cells. Amplification of TCR alpha and beta CDR3 regions from RNA used iRepertoire nested multiplex PCR. Each CDR3 protein gets one entry after TCRdb re-called the multiplex PCR reads with MiXCR. The sample consists of about 400,000 distinct CDR3 sequences, 41% of them appearing once. Sequenced material: glioma tissue, nonneoplastic brain tissue, or PBMCs (not recorded which). The receptors originated from a human donor with low-grade glioma or glioblastoma, undergoing nonglioma brain surgery, or in good health (not recorded which).

The chain recombines TRBV3-1 with TRBJ1-2, with TRBD1 identical over 8 bases. The V gene end was trimmed by 4 bases and the J gene end by 7 bases; junction bases not matched to a gene: 5. This CDR3 contains 13 residues. Germline-derived CDR1 and CDR2 are LGHDT and YNNKEL (reference sequence). CDR3 sequence: CASSPGTGRGYTF. The DNA of the CDR3 is TGTGCCAGCAGCCCCGGGACAGGTCGTGGCTACACCTTC.

This clonotype was observed a handful of times. The genes are TRBV20-1 and TRBJ1-1; unclear D gene. Germline V CDR1 and CDR2: DFQATT, SNEGSKA (reference sequence). This CDR3 has 10 residues. V was pared by 3 bases and J by 6 bases, with 5 bases between. CDR3: CSASISEAFF. The CDR3 DNA reads TGCAGTGCTAGTATCTCTGAAGCTTTCTTT.

The count of this clonotype is one. A single base separates this from a much larger clone, so it may be a read error. This chain uses TRBV6-1 with TRBJ2-1; 12 bases are shared with TRBD2. CDR3 size: 16 residues. Germline V CDR1 and CDR2: MNHNS, SASEGT. The CDR3 DNA reads TGTGCCGGCAGTCGACTAGCGGGAGATCTAGGCAATGAGCAGTTCTTC. It encodes CAGSRLAGDLGNEQFF.

Ten or more counts support this clonotype. V and J are TRBV27 and TRBJ2-3; perhaps TRBD1 as D (5 bases). Trimming removed 3 bases at V and 0 bases at J, with 13 bases between. CDR3 length: 16 residues. Germline V gives CDR1 MNHEY, CDR2 SMNVEV (reference sequence). The CDR3, as DNA: TGTGCCAGCAGTTTCGTGGGGCCGCGTAGCACAGATACGCAGTATTTT. It yields the protein CASSFVGPRSTDTQYF.

This clonotype was counted at least ten times. The J gene is TRBJ2-6, the V gene TRBV6-1; no definite D call. Germline CDR1 and CDR2: MNHNS and SASEGT. The V and J ends lost 7 bases and 0 bases respectively, with 13 bases between them. CDR3 size: 16 residues. This CDR3 is CASNAGPSSGANVLTF. The CDR3 DNA is TGTGCCAGCAACGCCGGACCGAGCTCTGGGGCCAACGTCCTGACTTTC.

The sample holds many counts of this clonotype. J is TRBJ2-3 and V is TRBV7-2; 10 bases are shared with TRBD1. After removal of 5 bases from V and 3 bases from J, the junction contained 2 bases not matched to a gene. CDR3 length: 14 amino acids. The germline gives CDR1 SGHTA, CDR2 FQGNSA. The CDR3 DNA is TGTGCCAGCAGCCCGGACAGGGGGACAGATACGCAGTATTTT. This gives the protein CASSPDRGTDTQYF.

Concerning this clonotype: A read error may account for a junction end that differs from germline. The chain couples TRBV28 to TRBJ2-7; no clear D. The CDR3 sequence is 13 residues long. In germline, CDR1 is MDHEN, CDR2 SYDVKM. This CDR3 reads CASNRQLTYEQCF. DNA of the CDR3: TGTGCCAGCAACAGACAACTGACCTACGAGCAGTGCTTC.

This chain uses TRBV19 with TRBJ2-1; D is possibly TRBD1 (5 bases). This CDR3 is built from 12 residues. The V gene's germline CDR1 is LNHDA and CDR2 SQIVND (reference sequence). Trimming took 4 bases from V and 5 from J, leaving 6 bases between them. CDR3 region: CASSTGNNEQFF. Written as DNA, the CDR3 is TGTGCCAGTAGTACAGGGAACAATGAGCAGTTCTTC. Drawing the rest from reference TRBV19 and TRBJ2-1, the complete variable domain is DGGITQSPKYLFRKEGQNVTLSCEQNLNHDAMYWYRQDPGQGLRLIYYSQIVNDFQKGDIAEGYSVSREKKESFPLTVTSAQKNPTAFYLCASSTGNNEQFFGPGTRLTVL.

This clonotype was found many times. J is TRBJ2-7 and V is TRBV4-3, with 7 bases matching TRBD2. J was trimmed by 0 bases and V by 3 bases; bases with no gene match: 5. The CDR3 contains 15 residues. Germline CDR1 is LGHNA and CDR2 is YSLEER. The CDR3 sequence: CASSHGLADSYEQYF. CDR3 DNA sequence: TGCGCCAGCAGCCACGGTCTAGCGGACTCCTACGAGCAGTACTTC.

This clonotype was observed many times. The chain is built from TRBV6-1 and TRBJ2-7; weak D call: TRBD1 (6 bases). This CDR3 region has 13 residues. V gave up 4 bases and J gave up 2 bases, with 9 bases separating them. Per the germline V gene, CDR1 is MNHNS and CDR2 is SASEGT. CDR3 in amino acids: CASSAQGAYEQYF. CDR3 bases: TGTGCCAGCAGTGCACAGGGAGCCTACGAGCAGTACTTC.